This T cell receptor beta chain was recorded in a study of cytomegalovirus exposure and HLA in healthy donors. Germline CDR1 SGHTA, CDR2 FQGNSA. V was pared by 3 bases and J by 2 bases, with 12 bases between. This CDR3 comprises 15 residues. This clone was seen only once. It was with 60 Vbeta and 13 Jbeta primers that the PCR ran. Per the original methods: Tens of millions of unique TCR beta chains, 10 million to 14 million shared, were counted in a later analysis. Using immunoSEQ multiplex PCR, the repertoire was profiled, and TCRdb retains in-frame clones only, with some absent. V and J calls and clone size come straight from that table; D and trimming were deduced from the DNA. The repertoire holds about 83,000 clones, with 81% as singletons.

This TCR came from a woman aged 30 to 39 in good health and CMV-seronegative. Sequenced material: PBMCs. The chain uses TRBV7-2 and TRBJ2-3; weak D call: TRBD1 (6 bases). The CDR3 nucleotides read TGTGCCAGCAGCTTGGTTGAGGGGGTCACAGATACGCAGTATTTT. Translated: CASSLVEGVTDTQYF. Variable domain in full (rest from reference TRBV7-2 and TRBJ2-3): GAGVSQSPSNKVTEKGKDVELRCDPISGHTALYWYRQSLGQGLEFLIYFQGNSAPDKSGLPSDRFSAERTGGSVSTLTIQRTQQEDSAVYLCASSLVEGVTDTQYFGPGTRLTVL.